This T cell receptor beta chain originates from a study of shared T cell receptors in the human thymus (dated by TCRdb to the early 2020s). Broadly, across the study: The study investigated the way shared, self-reactive T-cell receptor alpha chains are produced in the human thymus.

The receptor library was made with the immunoSEQ multiplex PCR assay. TCRdb took this table from immuneACCESS and kept in-frame rearrangements with V and J called. Such tables lack part of the clones; where checked against another copy, unresolved V genes explain under half of the gap, and the rest is unexplained. Counted in this sample were around 730,000 clones; around 85% of them appeared once. The ten biggest clones cover around 0.01% of the sample. The CDR3 sequence holds 18 residues, the cysteine and phenylalanine included. Here the CDR3 DNA is all that survives: 54 bases in frame from base 1. The junction shows trimming of 2 bases on V and 2 bases on J, and the gene matches do not reach 11 bases of it. Based on the germline V gene, the CDR1 and CDR2 sequences are SGHRS and YFSETQ. With regard to this clone: Its antigen target is currently unknown. No base-level quality is on record; no much larger clone is a single base apart.

The same sample was also used in a study of human thymus T cells. That second report states: Immunologically healthy infants undergoing open corrective cardiac surgery for congenital heart defects in Finland were used as donors. The thymus tissue came from surgical resects taken out during corrective cardiac surgery. Biased V and J gene segment usage appeared to be present in both thymic and peripheral blood repertoires. The related research found that thymic TCR repertoires overlapped highly between unrelated individuals. The study described the TCR alpha and beta repertoires in about eight infant thymus samples and a handful of matching peripheral blood samples. The cohort included several male and two female infants, with donor ages spanning 7 to 244 days. Thymocytes were released mechanically from tissue and stored at -70 °C as pellets of roughly 8.5-32 million cells. A QIAsymphony instrument was used to extract genomic DNA from frozen cell pellets. The immunoSEQ multiplex PCR assay was used to amplify the TCRB and TCRAD loci from a standardized amount of quality-controlled genomic DNA. The V(D)J region was spanned by amplicons of a length sufficient to cover the CDR3 and to identify V and J genes. The amplicons were sequenced on an Illumina platform via the commercial immunoSEQ service. Primer bias and sequencing errors were corrected as previously described, and TCRAD and TCRB were defined on the basis of the IMGT database. Repertoires were analysed with immunoSEQ Analyzer 3.0 and VDJTools, covering basic statistics, V/J segment usage, diversity estimates, rarefaction and pairwise overlap. Chao1, ChaoE, Efron-Thisted, Shannon and inverse Simpson indices were used to estimate diversity, which was also estimated on datasets down-sampled to the smallest sample. Repertoire overlap was assessed by strict matching of CDR3 nucleotide sequence, V gene and J gene, and clustering was done by Jaccard-based multidimensional scaling. Thymus samples yielded on average roughly 800,000 unique TCRB clonotypes, compared with roughly 76,000 from blood samples.

Material for sequencing was thymocytes. The rearrangement joined TRBV5-1 to TRBJ2-7, with TRBD1 matching 12 junction bases. The sequence was obtained from a girl under three years old with a congenital heart defect. Donor details come from another sample of the same person, matched by shared clones. The base sequence is TGCGCCAGCAGCTTAGGGACAGGGGGCGCGTTGGTTACCTACGAGCAGTACTTC. Translated, this is CASSLGTGGALVTYEQYF. Supplemented by the reference TRBV5-1 and TRBJ2-7 proteins around the CDR3, the complete variable domain is KAGVTQTPRYLIKTRGQQVTLSCSPISGHRSVSWYQQTPGQGLQFLFEYFSETQRNKGNFPGRFSGRQFSNSRSEMNVSTLELGDSALYLCASSLGTGGALVTYEQYFGPGTRLTVT.